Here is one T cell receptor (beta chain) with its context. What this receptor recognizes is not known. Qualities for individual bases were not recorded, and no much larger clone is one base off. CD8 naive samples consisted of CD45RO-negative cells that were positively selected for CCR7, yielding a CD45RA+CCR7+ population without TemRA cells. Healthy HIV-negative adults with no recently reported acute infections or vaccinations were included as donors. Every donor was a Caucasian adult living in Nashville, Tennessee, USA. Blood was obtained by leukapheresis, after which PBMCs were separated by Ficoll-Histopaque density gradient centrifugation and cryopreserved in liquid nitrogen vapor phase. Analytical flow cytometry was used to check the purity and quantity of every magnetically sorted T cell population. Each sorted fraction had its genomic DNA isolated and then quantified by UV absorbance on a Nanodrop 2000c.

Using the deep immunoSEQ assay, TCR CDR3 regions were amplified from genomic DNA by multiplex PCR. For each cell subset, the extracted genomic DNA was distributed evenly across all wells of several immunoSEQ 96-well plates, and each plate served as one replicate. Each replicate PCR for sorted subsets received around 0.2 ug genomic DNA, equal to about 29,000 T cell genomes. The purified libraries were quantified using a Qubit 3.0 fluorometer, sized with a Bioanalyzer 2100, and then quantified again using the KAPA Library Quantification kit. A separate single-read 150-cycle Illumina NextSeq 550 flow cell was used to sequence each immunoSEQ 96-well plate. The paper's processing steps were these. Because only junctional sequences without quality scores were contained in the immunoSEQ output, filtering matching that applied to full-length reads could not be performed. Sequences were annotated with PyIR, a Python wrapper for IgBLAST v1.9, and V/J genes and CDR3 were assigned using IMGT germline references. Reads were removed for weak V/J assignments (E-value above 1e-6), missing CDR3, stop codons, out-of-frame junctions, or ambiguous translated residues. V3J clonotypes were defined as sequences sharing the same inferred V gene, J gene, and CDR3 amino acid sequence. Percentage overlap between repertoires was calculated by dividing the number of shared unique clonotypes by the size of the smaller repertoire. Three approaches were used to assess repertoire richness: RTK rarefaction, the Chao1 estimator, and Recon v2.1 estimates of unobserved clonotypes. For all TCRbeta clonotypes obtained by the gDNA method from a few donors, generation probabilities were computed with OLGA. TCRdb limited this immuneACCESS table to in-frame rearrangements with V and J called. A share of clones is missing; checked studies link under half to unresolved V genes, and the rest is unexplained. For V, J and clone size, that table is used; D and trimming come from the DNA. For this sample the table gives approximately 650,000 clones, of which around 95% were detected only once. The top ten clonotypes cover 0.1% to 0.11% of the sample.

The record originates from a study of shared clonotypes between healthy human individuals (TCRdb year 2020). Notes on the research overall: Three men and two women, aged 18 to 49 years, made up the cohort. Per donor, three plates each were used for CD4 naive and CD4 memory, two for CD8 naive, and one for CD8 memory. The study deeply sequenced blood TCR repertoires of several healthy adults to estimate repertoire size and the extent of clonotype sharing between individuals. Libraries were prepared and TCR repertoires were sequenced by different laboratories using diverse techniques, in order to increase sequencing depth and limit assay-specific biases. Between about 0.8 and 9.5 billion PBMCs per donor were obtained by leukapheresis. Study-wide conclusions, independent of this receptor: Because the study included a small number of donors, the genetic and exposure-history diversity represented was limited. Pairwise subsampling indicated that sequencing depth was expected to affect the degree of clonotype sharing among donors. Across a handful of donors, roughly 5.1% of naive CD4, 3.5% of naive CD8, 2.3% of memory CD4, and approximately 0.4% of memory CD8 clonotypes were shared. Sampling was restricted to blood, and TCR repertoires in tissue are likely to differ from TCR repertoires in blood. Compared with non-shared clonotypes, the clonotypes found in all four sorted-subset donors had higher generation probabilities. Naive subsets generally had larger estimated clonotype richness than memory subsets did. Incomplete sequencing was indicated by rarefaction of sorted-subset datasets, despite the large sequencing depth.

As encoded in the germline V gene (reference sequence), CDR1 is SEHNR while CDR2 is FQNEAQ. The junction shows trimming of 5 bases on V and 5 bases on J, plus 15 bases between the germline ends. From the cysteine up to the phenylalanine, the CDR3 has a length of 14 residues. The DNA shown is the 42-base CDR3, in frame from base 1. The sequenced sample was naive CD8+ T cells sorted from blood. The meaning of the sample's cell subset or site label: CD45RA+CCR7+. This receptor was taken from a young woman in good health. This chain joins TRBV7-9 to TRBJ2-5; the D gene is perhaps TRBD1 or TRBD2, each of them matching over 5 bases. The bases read TGTGCCAGCAGCCCTCTGGGGACGGGCGAGACCCAGTACTTC. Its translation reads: CASSPLGTGETQYF. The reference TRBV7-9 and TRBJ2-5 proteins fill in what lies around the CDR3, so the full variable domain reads DTGVSQNPRHKITKRGQNVTFRCDPISEHNRLYWYRQTLGQGPEFLTYFQNEAQLEKSRLLSDRFSAERPKGSFSTLEIQRTEQGDSAMYLCASSPLGTGETQYFGPGTRLLVL.